The clone carrying this T cell receptor (beta chain) is a singleton in its sample. Random hexamers served to reverse transcribe roughly 0.45 to 1 ug RNA. Coverage of TCR beta CDR3 amplification by immunoSEQ multiplex PCR extended to 54 Vbeta and 13 Jbeta. MiXCR, applied by TCRdb to the immunoSEQ multiplex PCR reads, yields one record per CDR3 protein. The sample includes under 80,000 distinct CDR3 sequences, 85% to 95% of them seen just once. This record belongs to a study of CD8 T cells in Susac syndrome. Across the study: Patients with Susac syndrome were, at the time of blood collection, therapy-naive, maintained on corticosteroids, or maintained on intravenous immunoglobulin alone.

The CDR3 spans 13 residues. V was cut by 3 bases and J by 7 bases, with 7 bases left in between. Germline values: CDR1 MRHNA, CDR2 SNTAGT. Purification of the CD8+ and CD4+ T cells relied on negative isolation, and TEMRA cells underwent FACS enrichment. The chain employs TRBV6-4 and TRBJ1-6; TRBD1 might be the D (6 bases). The TCR comes from a human donor with Susac syndrome. Material: CD4+ T cells from PBMCs. This chain's CDR3 is CASSEDSNSPLHF. The CDR3 nucleotides are TGTGCCAGCAGTGAGGACAGCAATTCACCCCTCCACTTT.